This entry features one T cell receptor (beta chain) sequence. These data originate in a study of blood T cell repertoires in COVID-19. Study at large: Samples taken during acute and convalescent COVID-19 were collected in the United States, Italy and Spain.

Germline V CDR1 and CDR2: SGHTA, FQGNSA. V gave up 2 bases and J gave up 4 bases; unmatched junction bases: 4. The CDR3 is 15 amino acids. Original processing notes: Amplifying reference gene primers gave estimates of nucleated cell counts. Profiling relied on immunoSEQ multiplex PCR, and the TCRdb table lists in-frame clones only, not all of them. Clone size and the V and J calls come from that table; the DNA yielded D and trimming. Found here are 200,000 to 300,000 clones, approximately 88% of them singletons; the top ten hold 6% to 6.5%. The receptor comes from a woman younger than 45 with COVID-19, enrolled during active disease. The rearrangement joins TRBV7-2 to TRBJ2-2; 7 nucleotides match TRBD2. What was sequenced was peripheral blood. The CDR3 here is CASSLLAAFTGELFF. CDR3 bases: TGTGCCAGCAGCTTACTAGCGGCCTTCACCGGGGAGCTGTTTTTT.